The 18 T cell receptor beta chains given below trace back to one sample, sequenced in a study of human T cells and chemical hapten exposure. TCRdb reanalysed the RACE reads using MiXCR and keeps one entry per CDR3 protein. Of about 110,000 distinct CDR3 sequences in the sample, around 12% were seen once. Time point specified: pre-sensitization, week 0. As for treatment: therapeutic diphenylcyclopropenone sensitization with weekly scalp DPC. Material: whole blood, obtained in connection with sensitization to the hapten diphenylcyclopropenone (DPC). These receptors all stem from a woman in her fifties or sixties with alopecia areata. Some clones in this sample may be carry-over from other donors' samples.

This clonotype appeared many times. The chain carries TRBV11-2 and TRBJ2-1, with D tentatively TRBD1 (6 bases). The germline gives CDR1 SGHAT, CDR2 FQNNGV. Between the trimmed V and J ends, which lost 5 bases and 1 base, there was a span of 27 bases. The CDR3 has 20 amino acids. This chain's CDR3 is CASSPAYGYRDGISYNEQFF. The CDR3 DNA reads TGTGCCAGCAGCCCTGCCTATGGGTACAGGGACGGAATTTCCTACAATGAGCAGTTCTTC.

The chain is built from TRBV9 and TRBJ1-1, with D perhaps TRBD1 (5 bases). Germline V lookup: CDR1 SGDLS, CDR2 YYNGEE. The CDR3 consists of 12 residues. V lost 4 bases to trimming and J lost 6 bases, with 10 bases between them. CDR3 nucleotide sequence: TGTGCCAGCAGCTCCCGGGGGGCTGAAGCTTTCTTT. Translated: CASSSRGAEAFF.

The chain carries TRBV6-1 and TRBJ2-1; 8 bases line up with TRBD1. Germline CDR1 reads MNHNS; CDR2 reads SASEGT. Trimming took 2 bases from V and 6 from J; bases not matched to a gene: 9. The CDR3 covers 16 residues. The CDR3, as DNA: TGTGCCAGCAGTGAACCTGGGACAGGTTTGGGCAATGAGCAGTTCTTC. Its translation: CASSEPGTGLGNEQFF.

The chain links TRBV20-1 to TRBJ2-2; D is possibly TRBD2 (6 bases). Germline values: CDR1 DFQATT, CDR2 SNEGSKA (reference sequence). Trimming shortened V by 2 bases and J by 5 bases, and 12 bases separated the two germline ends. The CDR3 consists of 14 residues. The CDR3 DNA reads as TGCAGTGCTAGACCCGGGGGAGTAACCGGGGAGCTGTTTTTT. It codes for CSARPGGVTGELFF.

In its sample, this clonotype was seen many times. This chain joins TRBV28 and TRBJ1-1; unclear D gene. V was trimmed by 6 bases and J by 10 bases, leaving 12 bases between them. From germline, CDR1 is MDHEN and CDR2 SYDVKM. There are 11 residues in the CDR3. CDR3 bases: TGTGCCAGCAGCTACAGAAGGGTAGCTTTCTTT. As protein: CASSYRRVAFF. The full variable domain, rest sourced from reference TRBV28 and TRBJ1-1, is DVKVTQSSRYLVKRTGEKVFLECVQDMDHENMFWYRQDPGLGLRLIYFSYDVKMKEKGDIPEGYSVSREKKERFSLILESASTNQTSMYLCASSYRRVAFFGQGTRLTVV.

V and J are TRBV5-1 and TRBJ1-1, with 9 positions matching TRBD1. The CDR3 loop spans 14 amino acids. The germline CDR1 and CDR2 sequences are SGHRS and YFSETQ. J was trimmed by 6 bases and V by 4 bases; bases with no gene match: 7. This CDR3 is CASSAGQGRAEAFF. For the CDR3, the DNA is TGCGCCAGCAGCGCGGGACAGGGCAGGGCTGAAGCTTTCTTT.

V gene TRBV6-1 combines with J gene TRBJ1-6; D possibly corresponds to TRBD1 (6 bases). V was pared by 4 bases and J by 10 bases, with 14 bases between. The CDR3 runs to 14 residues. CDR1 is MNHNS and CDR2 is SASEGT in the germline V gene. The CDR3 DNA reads TGTGCCAGCAGTGTAACAGGGTCGGGGTCACCCCTCCACTTT. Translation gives CASSVTGSGSPLHF.

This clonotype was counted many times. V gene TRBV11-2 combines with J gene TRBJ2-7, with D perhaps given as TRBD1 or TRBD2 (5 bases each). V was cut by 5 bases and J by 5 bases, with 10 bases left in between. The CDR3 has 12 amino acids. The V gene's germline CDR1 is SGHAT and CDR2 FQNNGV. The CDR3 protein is CASSAGTDEQYF. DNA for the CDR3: TGTGCCAGCAGCGCTGGGACGGACGAGCAGTACTTC.

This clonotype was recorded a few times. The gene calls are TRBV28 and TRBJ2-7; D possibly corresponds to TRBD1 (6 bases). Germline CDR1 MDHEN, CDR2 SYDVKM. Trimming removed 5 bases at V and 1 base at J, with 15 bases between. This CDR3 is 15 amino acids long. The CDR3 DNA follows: TGTGCCAGCAGTCCCCGGGACAACCCTTCCTACGAGCAGTACTTC. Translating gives CASSPRDNPSYEQYF.

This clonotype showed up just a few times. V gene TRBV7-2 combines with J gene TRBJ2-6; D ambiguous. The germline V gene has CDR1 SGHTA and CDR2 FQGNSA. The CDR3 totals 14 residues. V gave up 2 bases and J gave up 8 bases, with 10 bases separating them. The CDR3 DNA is TGTGCCAGCAGCTTAAGGCCCCCAACCAACGTCCTGACTTTC. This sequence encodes CASSLRPPTNVLTF.

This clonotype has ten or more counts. The chain's CDR3 is CASSPYLGRSYEQYF. CDR3 in DNA: TGTGCCAGCAGCCCCTATTTGGGCAGAAGCTACGAGCAGTACTTC. The chain combines TRBV14 with TRBJ2-7, with D unclear. V was trimmed by 4 bases and J by 3 bases, leaving 16 bases between them. Germline V gene data show CDR1 as SGHDN and CDR2 as FVKESK. The CDR3 sequence is 15 residues long.

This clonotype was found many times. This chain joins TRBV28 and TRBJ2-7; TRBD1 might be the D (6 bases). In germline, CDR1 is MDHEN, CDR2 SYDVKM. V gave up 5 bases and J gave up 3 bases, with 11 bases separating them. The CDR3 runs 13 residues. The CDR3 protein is CASSLRGYYEQYF. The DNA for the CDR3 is TGTGCCAGCAGTCTCAGGGGTTACTACGAGCAGTACTTC.

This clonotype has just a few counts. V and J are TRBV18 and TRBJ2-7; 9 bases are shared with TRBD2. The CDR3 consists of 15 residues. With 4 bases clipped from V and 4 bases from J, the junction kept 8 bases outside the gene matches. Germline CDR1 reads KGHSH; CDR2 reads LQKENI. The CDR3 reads CASSRPGLAVYEQYF. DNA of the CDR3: TGTGCCAGCTCACGGCCGGGACTAGCTGTTTACGAGCAGTACTTC.

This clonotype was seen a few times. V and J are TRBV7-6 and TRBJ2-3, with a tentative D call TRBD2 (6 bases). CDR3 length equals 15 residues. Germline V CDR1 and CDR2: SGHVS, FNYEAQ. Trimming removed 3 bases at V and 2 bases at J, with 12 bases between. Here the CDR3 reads CASSLGGPNTDTQYF. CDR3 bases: TGTGCCAGCAGCTTGGGGGGACCAAACACAGATACGCAGTATTTT.

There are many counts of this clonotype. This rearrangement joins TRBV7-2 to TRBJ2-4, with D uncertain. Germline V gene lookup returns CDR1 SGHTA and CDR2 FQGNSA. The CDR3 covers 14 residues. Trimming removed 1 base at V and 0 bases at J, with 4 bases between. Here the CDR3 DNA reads TGTGCCAGCAGCTTAGGGCTAGCCAAAAACATTCAGTACTTC. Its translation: CASSLGLAKNIQYF.

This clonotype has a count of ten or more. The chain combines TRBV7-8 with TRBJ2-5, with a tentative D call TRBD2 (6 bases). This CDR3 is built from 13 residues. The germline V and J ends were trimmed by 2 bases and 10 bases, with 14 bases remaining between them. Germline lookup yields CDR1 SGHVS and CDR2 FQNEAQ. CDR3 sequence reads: CASSLRGIGDQYF. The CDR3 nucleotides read TGTGCCAGCAGCTTACGGGGGATTGGGGACCAGTACTTC.

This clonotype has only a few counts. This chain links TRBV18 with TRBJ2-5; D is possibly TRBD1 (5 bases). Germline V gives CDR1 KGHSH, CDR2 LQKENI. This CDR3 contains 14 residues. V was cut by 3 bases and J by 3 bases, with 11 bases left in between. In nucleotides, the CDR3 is TGTGCCAGCTCACCCCAGACAGTCAAAGAGACCCAGTACTTC. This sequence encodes CASSPQTVKETQYF.

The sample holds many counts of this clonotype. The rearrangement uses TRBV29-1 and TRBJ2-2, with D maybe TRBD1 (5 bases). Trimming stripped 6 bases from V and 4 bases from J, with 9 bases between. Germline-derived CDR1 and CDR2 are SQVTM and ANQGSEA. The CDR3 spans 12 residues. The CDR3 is CSVQRGTGELFF. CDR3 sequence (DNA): TGCAGCGTCCAAAGGGGCACCGGGGAGCTGTTTTTT.